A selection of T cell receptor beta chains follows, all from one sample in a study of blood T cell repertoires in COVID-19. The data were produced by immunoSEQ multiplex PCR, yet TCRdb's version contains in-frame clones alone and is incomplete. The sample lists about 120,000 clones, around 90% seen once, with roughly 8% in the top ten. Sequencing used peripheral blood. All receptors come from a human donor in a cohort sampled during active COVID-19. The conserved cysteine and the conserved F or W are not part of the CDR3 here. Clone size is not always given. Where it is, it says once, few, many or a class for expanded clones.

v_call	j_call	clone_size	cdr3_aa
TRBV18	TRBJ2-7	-	ASSPQTGDEQY
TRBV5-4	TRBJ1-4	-	ASSPAVGANEKLF
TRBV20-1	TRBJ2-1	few	SASPLDRVLEQF
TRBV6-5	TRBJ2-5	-	ASRRETQY
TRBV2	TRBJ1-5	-	ASSEQGWVLNQPQH
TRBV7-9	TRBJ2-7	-	ASTAGQFSSYEQY
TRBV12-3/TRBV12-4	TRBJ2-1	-	ASSSDRGNEQF
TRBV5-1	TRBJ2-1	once	ASSLLSTGIIDNEQF
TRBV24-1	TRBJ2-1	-	ATSDASGPTYNEQF
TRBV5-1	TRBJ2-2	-	ASSERGLSYTGELF
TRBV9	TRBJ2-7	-	ASSVGTGGLYEQY
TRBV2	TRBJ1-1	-	ASILGGGGRGTEAF
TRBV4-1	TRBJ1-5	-	ASSPDRYSNQPQH
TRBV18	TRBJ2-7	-	ASSPLDTSRTSYEQY
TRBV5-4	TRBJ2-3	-	AMGVGAGTDTQY
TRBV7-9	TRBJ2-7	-	ASSLTTGYEQY
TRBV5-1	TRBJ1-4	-	ASSKTSASEKLF
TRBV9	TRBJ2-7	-	ASSSGTGGLYEQY
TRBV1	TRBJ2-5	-	TSSQDEAVQETQY
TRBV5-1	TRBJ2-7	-	ASSLVPSGLAGEDEQY
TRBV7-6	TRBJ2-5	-	ASSLARNRVETQY
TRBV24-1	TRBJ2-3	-	ATSDQRSLPDTQY
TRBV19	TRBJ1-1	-	ASSMGQGGTEAF
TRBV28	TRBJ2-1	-	ASSPFARTSGRTYNEQF
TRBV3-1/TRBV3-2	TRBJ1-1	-	ASSSMDRVTEAF
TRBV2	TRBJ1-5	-	ASTRQTTSNQPQH
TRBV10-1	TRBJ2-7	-	ASARDFPSYEQY
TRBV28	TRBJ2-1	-	ASSDSFGGRNNEQF
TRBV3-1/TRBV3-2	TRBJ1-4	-	ASSQDSGGSEKLF
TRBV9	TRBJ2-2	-	ASSFRTGSNTGELF
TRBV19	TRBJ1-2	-	ASSIGTQNT
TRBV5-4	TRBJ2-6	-	ASSLGQRNSGANVLT
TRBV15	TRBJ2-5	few	ATTSGRRETQY
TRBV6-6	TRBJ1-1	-	ASASVGGKNTEAF
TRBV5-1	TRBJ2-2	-	ASSLYPSGRRSTGELF
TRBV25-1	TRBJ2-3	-	ASSPMGATGREDTQY
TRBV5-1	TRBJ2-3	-	ASSHRTDTQY
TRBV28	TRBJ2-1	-	ASTPPGQGVEQF
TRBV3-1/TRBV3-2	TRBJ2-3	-	ASSRRTSGYTDTQY
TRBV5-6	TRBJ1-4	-	ASSLGLTGDKLF
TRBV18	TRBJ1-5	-	ASSPNRVSNQPQH
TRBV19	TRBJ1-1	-	ASSANMNTEAF
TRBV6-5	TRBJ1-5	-	ASRRDRGGQPQH
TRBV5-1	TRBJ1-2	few	ASSLDPVGGPNYGYT
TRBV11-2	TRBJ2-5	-	ASSLDRTVKGAQY
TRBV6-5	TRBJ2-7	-	ASRVGGGSSYEQY
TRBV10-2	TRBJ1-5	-	ASSEDSASNQPQH
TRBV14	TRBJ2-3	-	ASSQDLYTSGQGDTQY
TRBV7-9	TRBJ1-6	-	ASSWESHSPLH